A selection of T cell receptor beta chains follows, all from one sample in a study of blood T cell repertoires in COVID-19. Data came from immunoSEQ multiplex PCR; TCRdb stores just in-frame clones and leaves some out. The data contain 10,000 to 15,000 clones, around 82% of them seen just once; the ten biggest clones take up 3% to 4.5%. The sample consisted of peripheral blood. These receptors were obtained from an older woman with acute or convalescent COVID-19. Both conserved end residues are trimmed from each CDR3. The D gene is left open where the match is weak.

v_gene,d_gene,CDR3aa
TRBV15,TRBD1,ATSRGDRGSNEQF
TRBV15,.,ATSRNGEVAYEQY
TRBV15,.,ATSIVPNYGYT
TRBV5-1,.,ASSLPTVSYEQY
TRBV18,.,ASSPQKGNNSPLH
TRBV5-1,TRBD1,ASSPTATGGGELF
TRBV5-6,TRBD1,ASSSLRTGTYGYT
TRBV5-4,.,ASIPRTGNTEAF
TRBV6-5,TRBD1,ASGTGFGYT
TRBV9,TRBD2,ASSVEPRGSGGDEQF
TRBV5-1,.,ASSLEATGELF
TRBV11-2,.,ASSLDPGRGTAEAF
TRBV6-6,.,ASSYEGLASGYT
TRBV5-4,TRBD1,ASSPGQGWTEAF
TRBV7-2,TRBD2,ASSLAASGGGSYNEQF
TRBV4-1,.,ASSQGGEIFSSYEQY
TRBV19,TRBD2,ASSIWAGGTNEQF
TRBV3-1/TRBV3-2,.,ASSYEGERRGTQY
TRBV5-6,.,ASSLRGVYNEQF
TRBV27,TRBD1,ASSPRDRGPLH
TRBV14,.,ASSPQVPTAWAF
TRBV19,TRBD1,ASSPQGAFSPLH
TRBV3-1/TRBV3-2,.,ASSLRGRTDEQY
TRBV29-1,.,SVLRNEKLF
TRBV27,.,ASSLSLDSNYGYT
TRBV11-2,.,ASSPVQGIRSYNEQF